The source of this TCR beta chain is a study of blood T cell repertoires in COVID-19. In the study overall: Acute-phase and convalescent COVID-19 samples originated in the United States, Italy and Spain. Sample material is recorded as cDNA or gDNA derived from T cells, B-cell-depleted T cells, or PBMCs.

CDR1 is SQVTM and CDR2 is ANQGSEA in the germline V gene. CDR3 length: 14 amino acids. Between the trimmed V and J ends, which lost 3 bases and 5 bases, there was a span of 13 bases. Methods used by the authors: Amplification of reference gene primers provided the estimated nucleated cell counts. Method: immunoSEQ multiplex PCR; TCRdb's copy keeps in-frame clones and lacks some. V and J calls and clone size are copied from that table; D and trimming were computed from the DNA. The table has 80,000 to 100,000 clones, around 75% seen once; the top ten hold about 15%. The chain employs TRBV29-1 and TRBJ2-2; D possibly corresponds to TRBD2 (6 bases). Sequenced material: peripheral blood. This receptor was identified in a woman older than 75 with active or convalescent COVID-19. This CDR3 is CSVDSSRGTGELFF. Here the CDR3 DNA reads TGCAGCGTTGACAGCTCTCGGGGGACCGGGGAGCTGTTTTTT.